This T cell receptor (beta chain) stems from a study of cytomegalovirus exposure and HLA in healthy donors. The assay was immunoSEQ multiplex PCR, and TCRdb's table has in-frame clones only and misses some. Of over 100,000 clones in the sample, approximately 92% were seen once. Germline V gene sequence: CDR1 MDHEN, CDR2 SYDVKM. The ends were cut back, 6 bases at V and 1 base at J, with 18 bases in the middle. CDR3 length: 16 amino acids. The sequencing sample was made of PBMCs. The chain recombines TRBV28 with TRBJ1-2; D uncertain. The receptor's source is a woman aged 18-29 years in good health and CMV-seronegative. CDR3 sequence (DNA): TGTGCCAGCAGCAGCGAGTCAGAGGCACTTAACTATGGCTACACCTTC. As protein: CASSSESEALNYGYTF.